The text below deals with one T cell receptor beta chain. This sample stems from a study of glioma-infiltrating T cells after dendritic cell vaccination. Up to 2 ug genomic DNA was used for TCRB CDR3 amplification. The PCR used 60 V beta and 13 J beta primers. Clones were sequenced by immunoSEQ multiplex PCR, and TCRdb holds only the in-frame ones, with some missing. The repertoire has 100,000 or so clones, almost 90% of them found once; the top ten carry 2.7%. Noted time point: after dendritic cell vaccination, including at tumor progression/relapse. Trimming cost V 0 bases and J 2 bases, with 10 bases left between them. CDR1 and CDR2 (germline): SGDLS, YYNGEE. The CDR3 has 15 residues.

The sample consisted of blood, taken after dendritic cell vaccination. The sequence came from a human donor with glioblastoma. V usage is TRBV9 and J usage is TRBJ2-3, with a possible D match to TRBD2 (5 bases). The CDR3 here is CASSVGLRATDTQYF. The DNA of the CDR3 is TGTGCCAGCAGCGTAGGACTGAGGGCCACAGATACGCAGTATTTT.